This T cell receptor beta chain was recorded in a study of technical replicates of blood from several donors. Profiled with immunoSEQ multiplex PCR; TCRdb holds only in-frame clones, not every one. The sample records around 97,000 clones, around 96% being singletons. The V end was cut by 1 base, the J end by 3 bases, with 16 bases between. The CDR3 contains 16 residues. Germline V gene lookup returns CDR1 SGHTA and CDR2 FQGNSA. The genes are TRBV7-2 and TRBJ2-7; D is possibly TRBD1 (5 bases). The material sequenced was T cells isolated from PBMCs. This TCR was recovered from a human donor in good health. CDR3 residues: CASSLGPPDKNYEQYF. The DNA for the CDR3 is TGTGCCAGCAGCTTAGGGCCCCCGGACAAGAACTACGAGCAGTACTTC.